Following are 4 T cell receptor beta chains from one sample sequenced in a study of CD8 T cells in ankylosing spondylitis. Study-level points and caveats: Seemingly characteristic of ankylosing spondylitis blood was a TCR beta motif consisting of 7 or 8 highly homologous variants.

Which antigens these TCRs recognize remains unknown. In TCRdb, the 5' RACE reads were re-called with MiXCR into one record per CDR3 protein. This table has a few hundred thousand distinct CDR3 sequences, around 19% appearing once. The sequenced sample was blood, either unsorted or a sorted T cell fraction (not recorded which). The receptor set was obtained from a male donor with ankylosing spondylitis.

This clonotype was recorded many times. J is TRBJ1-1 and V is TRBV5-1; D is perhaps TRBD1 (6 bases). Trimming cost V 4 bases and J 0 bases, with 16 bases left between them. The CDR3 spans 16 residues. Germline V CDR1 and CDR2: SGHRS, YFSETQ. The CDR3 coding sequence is TGCGCCAGCAGCGGGCTGGCAGGGGCCTTGAACACTGAAGCTTTCTTT. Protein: CASSGLAGALNTEAFF.

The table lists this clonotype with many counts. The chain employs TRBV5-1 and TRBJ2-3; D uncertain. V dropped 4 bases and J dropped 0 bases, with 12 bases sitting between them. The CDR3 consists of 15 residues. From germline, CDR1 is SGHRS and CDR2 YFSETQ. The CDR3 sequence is CASSPWGSSTDTQYF. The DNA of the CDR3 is TGCGCCAGCAGCCCGTGGGGATCTAGCACAGATACGCAGTATTTT.

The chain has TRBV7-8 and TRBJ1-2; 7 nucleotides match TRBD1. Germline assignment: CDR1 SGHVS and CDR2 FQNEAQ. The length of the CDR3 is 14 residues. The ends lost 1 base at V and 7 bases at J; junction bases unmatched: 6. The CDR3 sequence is CASSLGQGFGGYTF. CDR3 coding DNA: TGTGCCAGCAGCTTAGGACAGGGTTTCGGTGGCTACACCTTC.

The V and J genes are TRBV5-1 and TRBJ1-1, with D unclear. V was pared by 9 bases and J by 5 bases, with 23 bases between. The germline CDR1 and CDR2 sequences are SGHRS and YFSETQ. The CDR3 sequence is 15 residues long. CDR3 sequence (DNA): TGCGCCACGTCGCGGGGAACATTCGCGGAGACTGAAGCTTTCTTT. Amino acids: CATSRGTFAETEAFF. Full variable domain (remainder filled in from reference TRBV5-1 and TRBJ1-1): KAGVTQTPRYLIKTRGQQVTLSCSPISGHRSVSWYQQTPGQGLQFLFEYFSETQRNKGNFPGRFSGRQFSNSRSEMNVSTLELGDSALYLCATSRGTFAETEAFFGQGTRLTVV.